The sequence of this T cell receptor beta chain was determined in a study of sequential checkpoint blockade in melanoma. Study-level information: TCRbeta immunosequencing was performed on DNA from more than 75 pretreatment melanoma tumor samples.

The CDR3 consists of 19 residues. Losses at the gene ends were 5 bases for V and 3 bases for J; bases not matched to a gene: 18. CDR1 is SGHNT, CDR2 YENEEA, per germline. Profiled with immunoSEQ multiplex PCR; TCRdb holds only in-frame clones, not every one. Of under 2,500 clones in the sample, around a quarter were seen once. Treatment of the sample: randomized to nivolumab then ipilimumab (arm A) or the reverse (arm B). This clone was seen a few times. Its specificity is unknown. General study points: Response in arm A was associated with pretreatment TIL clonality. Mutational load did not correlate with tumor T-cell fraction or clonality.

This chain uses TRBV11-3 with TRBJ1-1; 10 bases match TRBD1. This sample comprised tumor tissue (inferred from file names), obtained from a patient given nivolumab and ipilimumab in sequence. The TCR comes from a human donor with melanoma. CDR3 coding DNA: TGTGCCAGCAGCCAGCCTGGACAGGGGGACATCAACGGTCACACTGAAGCTTTCTTT. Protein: CASSQPGQGDINGHTEAFF. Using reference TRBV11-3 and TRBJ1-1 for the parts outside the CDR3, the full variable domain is EAGVVQSPRYKIIEKKQPVAFWCNPISGHNTLYWYLQNLGQGPELLIRYENEEAVDDSQLPKDRFSAERLKGVDSTLKIQPAELGDSAVYLCASSQPGQGDINGHTEAFFGQGTRLTVV.